This paragraph reports one TCR beta chain. Per germline, CDR1 KGHSH and CDR2 LQKENI. The CDR3 runs to 16 residues. Unmatched junction bases numbered 11, after V lost 6 bases and J lost 4 bases. Repertoires were generated with immunoSEQ multiplex PCR, while TCRdb's copy carries only in-frame clones and drops some. Among approximately 100,000 clones listed, about 92% were seen once. The data originate from a study of T cell changes during pregnancy in multiple sclerosis. The clonotype comes from a female donor with multiple sclerosis, enrolled in a pregnancy study. Sequences were derived from peripheral blood, sampled in the second trimester of pregnancy. The J gene is TRBJ1-5, the V gene TRBV18; 8 bases match TRBD1. The CDR3 coding sequence is TGTGCCAGCTCTCCGGACAGGGAAACTAGGAATCAGCCCCAGCATTTT. It specifies CASSPDRETRNQPQHF.